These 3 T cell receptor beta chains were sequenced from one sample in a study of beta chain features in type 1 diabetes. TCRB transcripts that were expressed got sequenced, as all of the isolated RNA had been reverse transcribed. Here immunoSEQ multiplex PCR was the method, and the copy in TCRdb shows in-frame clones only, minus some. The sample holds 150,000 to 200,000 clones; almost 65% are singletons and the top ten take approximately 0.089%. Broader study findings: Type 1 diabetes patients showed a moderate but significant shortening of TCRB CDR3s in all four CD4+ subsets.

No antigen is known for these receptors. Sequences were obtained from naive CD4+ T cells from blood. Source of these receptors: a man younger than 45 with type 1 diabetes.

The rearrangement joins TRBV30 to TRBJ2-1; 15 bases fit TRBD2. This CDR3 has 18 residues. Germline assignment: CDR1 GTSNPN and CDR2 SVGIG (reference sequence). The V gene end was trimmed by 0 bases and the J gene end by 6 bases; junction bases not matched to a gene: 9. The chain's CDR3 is CAWSVSRTSGGAFNEQFF. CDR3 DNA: TGTGCCTGGAGTGTGTCTCGGACTAGCGGGGGGGCCTTCAATGAGCAGTTCTTC.

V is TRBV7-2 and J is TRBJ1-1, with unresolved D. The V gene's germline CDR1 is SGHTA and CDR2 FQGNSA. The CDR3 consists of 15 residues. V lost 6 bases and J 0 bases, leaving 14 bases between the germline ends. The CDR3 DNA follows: TGTGCCAGCAGGGACGCTGATCTCCTGAACACTGAAGCTTTCTTT. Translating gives CASRDADLLNTEAFF.

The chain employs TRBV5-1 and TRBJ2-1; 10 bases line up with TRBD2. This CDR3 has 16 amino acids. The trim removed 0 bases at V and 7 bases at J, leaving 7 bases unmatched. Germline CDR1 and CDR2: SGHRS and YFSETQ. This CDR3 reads CASSLDPLAGRNEQFF. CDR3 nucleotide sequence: TGCGCCAGCAGCTTGGACCCACTAGCGGGGAGAAATGAGCAGTTCTTC.